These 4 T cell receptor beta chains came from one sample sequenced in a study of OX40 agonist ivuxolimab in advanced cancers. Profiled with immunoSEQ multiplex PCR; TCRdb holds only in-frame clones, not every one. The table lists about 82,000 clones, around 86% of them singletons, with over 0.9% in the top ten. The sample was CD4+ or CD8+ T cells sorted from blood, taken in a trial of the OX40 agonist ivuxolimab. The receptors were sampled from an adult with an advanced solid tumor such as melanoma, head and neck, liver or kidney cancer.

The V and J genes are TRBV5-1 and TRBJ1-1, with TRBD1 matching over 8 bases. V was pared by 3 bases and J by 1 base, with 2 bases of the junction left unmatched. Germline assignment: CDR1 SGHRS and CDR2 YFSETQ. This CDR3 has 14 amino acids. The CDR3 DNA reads TGCGCCAGCAGCTGGGGACAGGAGAACACTGAAGCTTTCTTT. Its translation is CASSWGQENTEAFF.

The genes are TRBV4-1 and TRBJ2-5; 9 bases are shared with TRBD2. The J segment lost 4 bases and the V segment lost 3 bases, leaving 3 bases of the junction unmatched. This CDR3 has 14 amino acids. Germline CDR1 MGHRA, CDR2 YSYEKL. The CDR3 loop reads CASSHPGLAETQYF. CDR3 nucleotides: TGCGCCAGCAGCCACCCGGGACTAGCAGAGACCCAGTACTTC.

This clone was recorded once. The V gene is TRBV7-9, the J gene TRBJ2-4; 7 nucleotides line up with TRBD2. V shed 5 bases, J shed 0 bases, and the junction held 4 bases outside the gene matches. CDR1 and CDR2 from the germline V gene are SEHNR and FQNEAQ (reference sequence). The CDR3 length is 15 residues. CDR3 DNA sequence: TGTGCCAGCAGCGCTAGCGGTCTAGCCAAAAACATTCAGTACTTC. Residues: CASSASGLAKNIQYF.

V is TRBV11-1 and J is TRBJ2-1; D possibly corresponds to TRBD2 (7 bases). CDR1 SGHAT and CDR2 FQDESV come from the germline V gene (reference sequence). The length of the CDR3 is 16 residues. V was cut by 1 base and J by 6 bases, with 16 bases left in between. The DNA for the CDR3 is TGTGCCAGCAGCTTAGAGGGGGGGTCTGGGACCAATGAGCAGTTCTTC. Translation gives CASSLEGGSGTNEQFF.